This T cell receptor (beta chain) was captured by sequencing in a study of regulatory T cells in long-lasting Graves disease. V lost 4 bases to trimming and J lost 6 bases, with 13 bases between them. Germline V gene sequence: CDR1 SEHNR, CDR2 FQNEAQ (reference sequence). The CDR3 runs 13 residues. Stated time point: newly diagnosed GD, antithyroid drugs for less than 3 months. RNA isolated from PBMCs was used to make the TCR library. Through Arm-PCR of CDR3 regions and iRepertoire HTBI primers, TCR beta libraries were built. Each CDR3 protein is one row after TCRdb ran MiXCR on the multiplex PCR reads. Of around 400,000 distinct CDR3 sequences in the sample, around 16% were seen once. The same data also went into a second study, on T cells in Graves' hyperthyroidism and ophthalmopathy.

The source material was peripheral blood mononuclear cells (PBMCs), sampled at new diagnosis, from a patient treated with antithyroid drugs. The receptor's source is a middle-aged woman with Graves disease. The chain links TRBV7-9 to TRBJ2-7, with D perhaps matching TRBD2 (5 bases). CDR3 DNA sequence: TGTGCCAGCAGCTCTCCGTGGGAGACCGAGCAGTACTTC. Its translation is CASSSPWETEQYF.